This T cell receptor beta chain was captured by sequencing in a study of blood T cells in healthy people across ages. This CDR3 spans 11 amino acids. V lost 7 bases and J lost 3, with 7 bases in between. The germline V gene has CDR1 MNHEY and CDR2 SVGEGT. Researchers report isolating at least 7 million PBMCs per sample. A J-beta primer mix and a sample-barcoded 5' primer were used in a second PCR of roughly 6 to 11 cycles. Each CDR3 protein gets one entry after TCRdb re-called the 5' RACE reads with MiXCR. The table shows a few hundred thousand distinct CDR3 sequences, with 27% occurring only once. This clonotype has more than one count but fewer than ten.

The clonotype was recovered from a woman between 65 and 79 years old in good health. The sample was blood. This chain connects TRBV6-2 or TRBV6-3 to TRBJ2-7; D gene uncertain. CDR3 region: CASTHGYEQYF. The DNA for the CDR3 is TGTGCCAGCACCCACGGCTACGAGCAGTACTTC.